Each of the 20 T cell receptor beta chains below was sequenced from the same sample in a study of regulatory T cells in long-lasting Graves disease. Investigators prepared the TCR beta libraries by applying iRepertoire HTBI primers and Arm-PCR of CDR3 regions. MiXCR, applied by TCRdb to the multiplex PCR reads, yields one record per CDR3 protein. The sample carries some 330,000 distinct CDR3 sequences, about 10% recorded once. Time point in this sample: newly diagnosed GD, antithyroid drugs for less than 3 months. There was RNA extracted from PBMCs, and the TCR library was made from it. This sample also belongs to another study, concerning T cells in Graves' hyperthyroidism and ophthalmopathy.

The sequencing here drew on peripheral blood mononuclear cells (PBMCs), taken at new diagnosis, from a patient treated with antithyroid drugs. Receptors originate from a woman aged 18-29 years with Graves disease.

The rearrangement links TRBV7-2 to TRBJ1-2, with 7 bases identical to TRBD1. Per the germline V gene, CDR1 is SGHTA and CDR2 is FQGNSA. Germline trimming cut 2 bases from V and 2 bases from J; bases unmatched to any gene: 11. The CDR3 runs 17 residues. The CDR3 region is CASSLTPSGTENYGYTF. Here the CDR3 DNA reads TGTGCCAGCAGCTTAACTCCTTCCGGGACAGAGAACTATGGCTACACCTTC.

This clonotype appeared many times. This chain joins TRBV6-2 or TRBV6-3 and TRBJ2-7; TRBD2 aligns across 11 bases. CDR3 length: 15 amino acids. V gave up 6 bases and J gave up 0 bases; unmatched junction bases: 4. The V gene's germline CDR1 is MNHEY and CDR2 SVGEGT. Here the CDR3 reads CASSLTSGSSYEQYF. CDR3 sequence (DNA): TGTGCCAGCAGCTTAACTAGCGGGAGCTCCTACGAGCAGTACTTC.

As to this clonotype: A read error may explain this, as a much larger clone is one base away. V is TRBV4-1 and J is TRBJ2-1; 10 nucleotides agree with TRBD2. The CDR3 contains 16 residues. The V gene end was trimmed by 0 bases and the J gene end by 9 bases; junction bases not matched to a gene: 8. Germline assignment: CDR1 MGHRA and CDR2 YSYEKL. The CDR3 sequence: CASSQDRSGGVPEQFF. CDR3 DNA sequence: TGCGCCAGCAGCCAAGATCGCAGCGGGGGGGTCCCTGAGCAGTTCTTC.

This clonotype showed up many times. The chain has TRBV28 and TRBJ1-4; D is undetermined. The V end was cut by 4 bases, the J end by 4 bases, with 10 bases between. Per germline, CDR1 MDHEN and CDR2 SYDVKM. CDR3 size: 14 residues. In DNA form, the CDR3 reads TGTGCCAGCAGTTCAGGAACCCTTAATGAAAAACTGTTTTTT. Protein sequence: CASSSGTLNEKLFF.

V and J are TRBV12-3 or TRBV12-4 and TRBJ1-3; D is possibly TRBD1 (5 bases). The CDR3 totals 15 residues. V was clipped by 2 bases and J by 2 bases, with 10 bases between them. CDR3 sequence reads: CASSLQGFAGNTIYF. The CDR3 coding sequence is TGTGCCAGCAGTTTACAGGGATTCGCTGGAAACACCATATATTTT.

This clonotype was counted many times. The chain combines TRBV19 with TRBJ1-1; the D gene is possibly TRBD1 (6 bases). The germline V and J ends were trimmed by 3 bases and 4 bases, with 12 bases remaining between them. The CDR3 has 14 residues. The germline V gene has CDR1 LNHDA and CDR2 SQIVND (reference sequence). CDR3 sequence reads: CASSMTGGGTEAFF. As DNA, the CDR3 is TGTGCCAGTAGTATGACGGGGGGCGGCACTGAAGCTTTCTTT.

The CDR3 spells CASSRMWRAIPPYNEQFF. The CDR3 coding sequence is TGTGCCAGCAGCCGCATGTGGCGGGCGATCCCTCCCTACAATGAGCAGTTCTTC. The gene calls are TRBV9 and TRBJ2-1; tentatively, D is TRBD2 (5 bases). Germline V gene sequence: CDR1 SGDLS, CDR2 YYNGEE. The V end was cut by 4 bases, the J end by 2 bases, with 22 bases between. The CDR3 extends over 18 amino acids.

This clonotype showed up many times. CDR3 region: CASSYSFRGRTPTDTQYF. CDR3 sequence (DNA): TGTGCCAGCAGTTACTCGTTCCGGGGGCGGACTCCCACAGATACGCAGTATTTT. The V and J genes are TRBV6-5 and TRBJ2-3; possibly TRBD1 or TRBD2 for D (6 bases each). Germline lookup yields CDR1 MNHEY and CDR2 SVGAGI. The V end lost 0 bases, the J end lost 2 bases, and 18 bases lay between the germline ends. The CDR3 has 18 residues.

This clonotype was found a few times. The J gene is TRBJ2-1, the V gene TRBV19; TRBD2 agrees at 8 bases. This CDR3 contains 17 residues. V trimming: 10 bases; J trimming: 7 bases; junction bases outside the gene matches: 21. Per the germline V gene, CDR1 is LNHDA and CDR2 is SQIVND (reference sequence). The CDR3 sequence is CATPLGLVGRGRNEQFF. The CDR3 region has the DNA TGTGCCACCCCACTGGGACTAGTGGGGCGTGGCCGGAATGAGCAGTTCTTC. Drawing the rest from reference TRBV19 and TRBJ2-1, the complete variable domain is DGGITQSPKYLFRKEGQNVTLSCEQNLNHDAMYWYRQDPGQGLRLIYYSQIVNDFQKGDIAEGYSVSREKKESFPLTVTSAQKNPTAFYLCATPLGLVGRGRNEQFFGPGTRLTVL.

The rearrangement links TRBV18 to TRBJ2-4; D not certain. Trimming stripped 4 bases from V and 7 bases from J, with 17 bases between. The germline CDR1 and CDR2 sequences are KGHSH and LQKENI. The CDR3 is 15 amino acids. CDR3 bases: TGTGCCAGCTCACTGCGATTACCCGCTGGGAACATTCAGTACTTC. Its translation is CASSLRLPAGNIQYF. The full variable domain, with the rest looked up from reference TRBV18 and TRBJ2-4, is NAGVMQNPRHLVRRRGQEARLRCSPMKGHSHVYWYRQLPEEGLKFMVYLQKENIIDESGMPKERFSAEFPKEGPSILRIQQVVRGDSAAYFCASSLRLPAGNIQYFGAGTRLSVL.

CDR3 sequence: CSGGGSPYGYTF. The CDR3 coding sequence is TGCAGTGGTGGAGGGTCCCCCTATGGCTACACCTTC. The J gene is TRBJ1-2, the V gene TRBV20-1; D is unclear. The CDR3 is 12 amino acids. The germline V gene has CDR1 DFQATT and CDR2 SNEGSKA (reference sequence). V lost 7 bases and J 4 bases, leaving 13 bases between the germline ends.

This clonotype was picked up many times. The J gene is TRBJ1-5, the V gene TRBV6-5; unclear D gene. The CDR3 spans 16 residues. Germline V gene data show CDR1 as MNHEY and CDR2 as SVGAGI. The germline V and J ends were trimmed by 4 bases and 2 bases, with 15 bases remaining between them. CDR3 in DNA: TGTGCCAGCAGTTGGTGGGGTCGGAGGGGCAATCAGCCCCAGCATTTT. It specifies CASSWWGRRGNQPQHF.

This clonotype was seen ten or more times. This chain connects TRBV28 to TRBJ2-1; D is ambiguous. Germline CDR1 reads MDHEN; CDR2 reads SYDVKM. The CDR3 runs to 12 residues. The V end was cut by 7 bases, the J end by 9 bases, with 13 bases between. In DNA, the CDR3 is TGTGCCAGCATTTCGACCGGGCGTGAGCAGTTCTTC. Its protein is CASISTGREQFF.

Here the CDR3 reads CASSAHRGSPGETQYF. As DNA, the CDR3 is TGTGCCAGCAGCGCCCACAGGGGGTCCCCGGGAGAGACCCAGTACTTC. The chain links TRBV9 to TRBJ2-5; 8 nucleotides line up with TRBD1. The germline gives CDR1 SGDLS, CDR2 YYNGEE. This CDR3 region has 16 residues. J lost 4 bases, V lost 3 bases, and 11 bases had no gene match.

CDR3 in amino acids: CASSPEIRAGLVPYMQYF. The CDR3 DNA reads TGTGCCAGCAGTCCCGAAATTCGGGCGGGCCTCGTGCCTTATATGCAGTATTTT. The V and J genes are TRBV2 and TRBJ2-3; a possible D gene is TRBD2 (5 bases). Germline V gene data show CDR1 as SNHLY and CDR2 as FYNNEI. This CDR3 has 18 amino acids. V shed 5 bases and J shed 11 bases, with 32 bases lying between them.

In regard to this clonotype: The junction does not match germline at one end; this may be a read error. J is TRBJ2-2 and V is TRBV28, with a weak D call TRBD2 (5 bases). Germline values: CDR1 MDHEN, CDR2 SYDVKM. The CDR3 consists of 15 residues. The CDR3 DNA follows: TGTGCCGGCAGTCCTAGCAATATCAACACCGGGGAGCTGTTTTTT. This encodes CAGSPSNINTGELFF.

This clonotype showed up many times. The rearrangement links TRBV28 to TRBJ2-3; 9 bases map to TRBD1. TRBJ2-1 matches the DNA end more closely, so the J call is doubtful. The length of the CDR3 is 14 residues. The germline CDR1 and CDR2 sequences are MDHEN and SYDVKM. The DNA of the CDR3 is TGTGCCAGCAGTTCAACCGACAGGGGGAATGAGCAGTTCTTC. Protein sequence: CASSSTDRGNEQFF.

This clonotype was recorded at least ten times. The V and J genes are TRBV27 and TRBJ1-2, with D hard to call. The germline V gene encodes CDR1 MNHEY and CDR2 SMNVEV (reference sequence). This CDR3 is 13 amino acids long. V lost 2 bases and J lost 6, with 10 bases in between. CDR3 DNA sequence: TGTGCCAGCAGTTTAGCACCTTATGATGGCTACACCTTC. Amino acid sequence: CASSLAPYDGYTF.

The chain is built from TRBV7-9 and TRBJ1-2, with D unclear. The germline V gene encodes CDR1 SEHNR and CDR2 FQNEAQ (reference sequence). CDR3 size: 12 residues. Trimming left V 0 bases short and J 8 bases short, with 7 bases between. The CDR3 DNA reads TGTGCCAGCAGCTTAGCTTTAGGCGGCTACACCTTC. It is translated as CASSLALGGYTF.

This clonotype showed up many times. The V call is TRBV19, the J call TRBJ1-3, with TRBD1 matching over 7 bases. J was trimmed by 3 bases and V by 7 bases; bases with no gene match: 6. Germline V gene sequence: CDR1 LNHDA, CDR2 SQIVND (reference sequence). CDR3 length equals 14 residues. The DNA of the CDR3 is TGTGCCAGTAAGAGAGGGGGCTTTGGAAACACCATATATTTT. It yields the protein CASKRGGFGNTIYF.